What follows are 28 T cell receptor beta chains derived from one specimen sequenced in a study of somatic mutations in cytotoxic T cells in rheumatoid arthritis (TCRdb year 2017). Receptor libraries were prepared by the immunoSEQ multiplex PCR assay. TCRdb stores this immuneACCESS table with in-frame sequences only. Part of the clones is absent; in the studies checked, under half of the shortfall reflects unresolved V genes, and no reason is known for the rest. The sample data list roughly 2,500 clones, and roughly three quarters of these were observed just once. Approximately 49% of the sample belongs to the ten largest clones. Specimen: CD8+ T cells sorted from blood. These receptors were obtained from a middle-aged woman with rheumatoid arthritis.

The V and J genes are TRBV6-4 and TRBJ2-2; D may be TRBD2 (5 bases). CDR1 and CDR2 (germline): MRHNA, SNTAGT. Trimming removed 0 bases from V and 5 bases from J, with 16 bases in between. The CDR3 extends over 17 amino acids. The CDR3, as DNA: TGTGCCAGCAGTGACTCGGAGGACTCCCGGATGACCGGGGAGCTGTTTTTT. Its protein product is CASSDSEDSRMTGELFF.

This sequence joins TRBV25-1 and TRBJ2-3, with unresolved D. The CDR3 length is 11 residues. V was cut by 7 bases and J by 5 bases, with 7 bases left in between. The germline CDR1 and CDR2 sequences are MGHDK and SYGVNS. The CDR3 sequence: CASTAGDTQYF. The CDR3 region has the DNA TGTGCCAGCACCGCCGGAGATACGCAGTATTTT.

CDR3 DNA: TGTGCCAGCAGCTCTTCCGGGACAGGGGGCTCGGTTTCAGATACGCAGTATTTT. This sequence encodes CASSSSGTGGSVSDTQYF. The gene calls are TRBV5-6 and TRBJ2-3; 12 bases are a match to TRBD1. CDR3 length: 18 residues. Per germline, CDR1 SGHDT and CDR2 YYEEEE. Trimming took 3 bases from V and 4 from J; bases not matched to a gene: 12. The full variable domain, with the rest looked up from reference TRBV5-6 and TRBJ2-3, is DAGVTQSPTHLIKTRGQQVTLRCSPKSGHDTVSWYQQALGQGPQFIFQYYEEEERQRGNFPDRFSGHQFPNYSSELNVNALLLGDSALYLCASSSSGTGGSVSDTQYFGPGTRLTVL.

Comments on this clone: This sample includes further DNA sequences coding for the same CDR3. The chain uses TRBV27 and TRBJ2-7; D gene unclear. V lost 2 bases to trimming and J lost 0 bases, with 5 bases between them. The CDR3 extends over 13 amino acids. The germline V gene has CDR1 MNHEY and CDR2 SMNVEV (reference sequence). This CDR3 reads CASSLTSSYEQYF. In DNA, the CDR3 is TGTGCCAGCAGTTTAACCAGCTCCTACGAGCAGTACTTC.

This chain links TRBV9 with TRBJ2-3; D might be TRBD1 (6 bases). CDR1 is SGDLS, CDR2 YYNGEE, per germline. The CDR3 loop spans 16 amino acids. V was shortened by 1 base and J by 1 base, with 13 bases between the two germline ends. The CDR3 reads CASSVTDSWGTDTQYF. CDR3 in DNA: TGTGCCAGCAGCGTAACGGACAGTTGGGGCACAGATACGCAGTATTTT.

This clone was recorded a few times. This sequence joins TRBV5-4 and TRBJ2-2; D gene uncertain. The CDR3 totals 14 residues. V was pared by 1 base and J by 2 bases, with 6 bases between. Germline V gene lookup returns CDR1 SGHNT and CDR2 YYREEE (reference sequence). The CDR3 DNA reads as TGTGCCAGCAGCTTGACAGAAAACACCGGGGAGCTGTTTTTT. Translated, it gives CASSLTENTGELFF.

This sequence joins TRBV29-1 and TRBJ1-1; D unresolved. The V gene lost 0 bases and the J gene lost 6 bases, with 8 bases spanning the gap. Germline lookup yields CDR1 SQVTM and CDR2 ANQGSEA. CDR3 length: 12 amino acids. The CDR3 DNA sequence: TGCAGCGTTGAAGATGGGCCTCCTGAAGCTTTCTTT. This sequence encodes CSVEDGPPEAFF. The whole variable domain, remainder taken from reference TRBV29-1 and TRBJ1-1, is SAVISQKPSRDICQRGTSLTIQCQVDSQVTMMFWYRQQPGQSLTLIATANQGSEATYESGFVIDKFPISRPNLTFSTLTVSNMSPEDSSIYLCSVEDGPPEAFFGQGTRLTVV.

The J gene is TRBJ1-6, the V gene TRBV5-8; TRBD1 agrees at 9 bases. V shed 7 bases and J 10 bases; nucleotides not matched to a gene: 6. Per germline, CDR1 SGHTS and CDR2 YDEGEE. The CDR3 spans 13 residues. The CDR3 protein is CASQLTGGSPLHF. CDR3 coding DNA: TGTGCCAGCCAATTGACAGGGGGGTCACCCCTCCACTTT.

The chain employs TRBV30 and TRBJ1-1; no firm D call. Germline V gene lookup returns CDR1 GTSNPN and CDR2 SVGIG (reference sequence). V lost 3 bases and J lost 1, with 6 bases in between. This CDR3 has 12 residues. For the CDR3, the DNA is TGTGCCTGGAGGGGGAGGAACACTGAAGCTTTCTTT. Translation: CAWRGRNTEAFF.

The chain is built from TRBV4-2 and TRBJ1-1; D is unclear. The CDR3 contains 12 residues. CDR1 is LGHNA and CDR2 is YNFKEQ in the germline V gene. Deletions cut 4 bases from V and 7 bases from J, with 10 bases between. The chain's CDR3 is CASSLHHNEAFF. The CDR3 coding sequence is TGTGCCAGCAGCCTACACCACAATGAAGCTTTCTTT.

The chain joins TRBV29-1 to TRBJ1-3, with 9 bases aligning to TRBD1. CDR1 and CDR2 from the germline V gene are SQVTM and ANQGSEA. After removal of 6 bases from V and 1 base from J, the junction contained 4 bases not matched to a gene. CDR3 length equals 14 residues. As DNA, the CDR3 is TGCAGCGTAACAGGGGGCTTATCTGGAAACACCATATATTTT. Translation: CSVTGGLSGNTIYF.

This clone has only a few counts. The V call is TRBV7-8, the J call TRBJ2-5; 10 bases map to TRBD2. The germline V gene encodes CDR1 SGHVS and CDR2 FQNEAQ. The length of the CDR3 is 15 residues. V was clipped by 1 base and J by 5 bases; unmatched bases: 4. Here the CDR3 DNA reads TGTGCCAGCAGCTTAGAGCGGGGGGGCCGGGAGACCCAGTACTTC. It codes for CASSLERGGRETQYF.

This rearrangement joins TRBV28 to TRBJ2-5, with TRBD1 matching over 8 bases. This CDR3 is 13 amino acids long. Germline CDR1 MDHEN, CDR2 SYDVKM. The ends lost 7 bases at V and 3 bases at J; junction bases unmatched: 4. This chain's CDR3 is CASNLQGEETQYF. The CDR3 DNA is TGTGCCAGCAATCTACAGGGGGAAGAGACCCAGTACTTC.

The rearrangement uses TRBV15 and TRBJ1-2; TRBD1 agrees at 7 bases. V shed 0 bases and J 7 bases; nucleotides not matched to a gene: 8. Per germline, CDR1 LNHNV and CDR2 YYDKDF (reference sequence). The CDR3 length is 15 residues. Here the CDR3 reads CATSRDIDRVVGYTF. DNA for the CDR3: TGTGCCACCAGCAGAGATATCGACAGGGTCGTTGGCTACACCTTC.

This chain joins TRBV7-9 and TRBJ1-5, with 7 positions matching TRBD1. This CDR3 is built from 14 residues. With 5 bases clipped from V and 6 bases from J, the junction kept 7 bases outside the gene matches. CDR1 is SEHNR, CDR2 FQNEAQ, per germline (reference sequence). The CDR3 DNA reads as TGTGCCAGCAGCCCAGGGGGTTTCGGTCAGCCCCAGCATTTT. It yields the protein CASSPGGFGQPQHF.

The V and J genes are TRBV27 and TRBJ2-1; a weak D match, TRBD1 (5 bases). V shed 4 bases and J shed 3 bases, with 16 bases lying between them. Germline V gives CDR1 MNHEY, CDR2 SMNVEV (reference sequence). The CDR3 is 16 amino acids. CDR3 in amino acids: CASSSLTGARYNEQFF. CDR3 in DNA: TGTGCCAGCAGTTCACTCACAGGTGCCCGCTACAATGAGCAGTTCTTC.

The chain combines TRBV7-9 with TRBJ1-6, with 7 bases matching TRBD1. V lost 1 base, J lost 13 bases, and 4 bases stayed unmatched. This CDR3 spans 13 amino acids. Germline V lookup: CDR1 SEHNR, CDR2 FQNEAQ (reference sequence). The CDR3 spells CASSLEGANPLHF. CDR3 bases: TGTGCCAGCAGCTTAGAGGGGGCAAACCCCCTCCACTTT.

The J gene is TRBJ1-6, the V gene TRBV6-1, with 9 bases fitting TRBD1. The V gene's germline CDR1 is MNHNS and CDR2 SASEGT. This CDR3 is 14 amino acids long. With V trimmed by 4 bases and J by 5 bases, 0 bases remained unmatched. The CDR3 is CASSGTGDNSPLHF. Here the CDR3 DNA reads TGTGCCAGCAGTGGGACAGGGGATAATTCACCCCTCCACTTT.

The rearrangement uses TRBV5-5 and TRBJ1-2, with D unclear. The ends were cut back, 4 bases at V and 2 bases at J, with 6 bases in the middle. The CDR3 covers 12 residues. The V gene's germline CDR1 is SGHKS and CDR2 YYEKEE (reference sequence). The CDR3 DNA sequence: TGTGCCAGCAGCCCTTTCAACTATGGCTACACCTTC. Amino acid sequence: CASSPFNYGYTF.

The rearrangement uses TRBV7-9 and TRBJ1-1, with D tentatively TRBD1 (6 bases). The CDR3 extends over 15 amino acids. The V gene's germline CDR1 is SEHNR and CDR2 FQNEAQ (reference sequence). V lost 8 bases and J 4 bases, leaving 20 bases between the germline ends. CDR3 coding DNA: TGTGCCAGCGAAAGGCCACAGGGTTCGGGCACTGAAGCTTTCTTT. Translation gives CASERPQGSGTEAFF.

The rearrangement joins TRBV5-6 to TRBJ1-6, with 7 bases lining up with TRBD1. V was pared by 0 bases and J by 7 bases, with 13 bases of the junction left unmatched. The CDR3 covers 18 residues. Germline CDR1 reads SGHDT; CDR2 reads YYEEEE. CDR3 amino acids: CASSLGPIRGQLNSPLHF. The CDR3 nucleotides are TGTGCCAGCAGCTTGGGGCCAATTCGGGGACAGTTAAATTCACCCCTCCACTTT.

This clone appeared once. The chain joins TRBV5-1 to TRBJ2-3, with a weak D call TRBD1 (5 bases). Between the trimmed V and J ends, which lost 1 base and 5 bases, there was a span of 8 bases. This CDR3 comprises 13 residues. Germline CDR1 is SGHRS and CDR2 is YFSETQ. The CDR3 region is CASSLPGQDTQYF. The DNA of the CDR3 is TGCGCCAGCAGCTTGCCCGGACAAGATACGCAGTATTTT.

The chain has TRBV5-1 and TRBJ2-7, with 9 bases identical to TRBD2. The CDR3 is 15 residues long. Germline CDR1 SGHRS, CDR2 YFSETQ. Trimming at V came to 2 bases and at J to 0 bases, leaving 3 bases not matched to a gene. The CDR3 bases are TGCGCCAGCAGCTTCGCGACTAGCGGCTCCTACGAGCAGTACTTC. This sequence encodes CASSFATSGSYEQYF.

By sample fraction, this clone is large. The V gene is TRBV29-1, the J gene TRBJ2-7; TRBD1 is a possible D gene (6 bases). The CDR3 spans 12 residues. V lost 6 bases and J lost 3, with 12 bases in between. The germline V gene has CDR1 SQVTM and CDR2 ANQGSEA. The CDR3 protein is CSVGQSGYEQYF. DNA of the CDR3: TGCAGCGTCGGACAGTCGGGCTACGAGCAGTACTTC.

The rearrangement joins TRBV2 to TRBJ1-2; D unresolved. The CDR3 length is 15 residues. V was shortened by 2 bases and J by 4 bases, with 14 bases between the two germline ends. The V gene's germline CDR1 is SNHLY and CDR2 FYNNEI. The CDR3 DNA reads as TGTGCCAGCAGTGAAATCCCGCCACAGCCCTATGGCTACACCTTC. Translation gives CASSEIPPQPYGYTF.

V is TRBV25-1 and J is TRBJ2-7; D gene uncertain. The CDR3 has 15 residues. Between the trimmed V and J ends, which lost 3 bases and 0 bases, there was a span of 12 bases. Germline assignment: CDR1 MGHDK and CDR2 SYGVNS. CDR3 in amino acids: CASSDGGPLSYEQYF. DNA for the CDR3: TGTGCCAGCAGTGACGGTGGTCCCCTCTCCTACGAGCAGTACTTC.

This clone has a single count. The rearrangement uses TRBV15 and TRBJ1-5, with a tentative D call TRBD1 (6 bases). This CDR3 contains 17 residues. V lost 4 bases, J lost 0 bases, and 16 bases lay in between. The germline gives CDR1 LNHNV, CDR2 YYDKDF (reference sequence). CDR3 region: CATSTPRGRNSNQPQHF. In DNA form, the CDR3 reads TGTGCCACCAGCACTCCCAGGGGCCGAAATAGCAATCAGCCCCAGCATTTT.

The chain joins TRBV29-1 to TRBJ1-1; D is uncertain. There are 12 residues in the CDR3. Trimming took off 5 bases at V and 4 bases at J, with 11 bases between the two ends. CDR1 and CDR2 (germline): SQVTM, ANQGSEA. The CDR3 DNA is TGCAGCGTTATTAAAGCAGGCACTGAAGCTTTCTTT. Amino acid sequence: CSVIKAGTEAFF.